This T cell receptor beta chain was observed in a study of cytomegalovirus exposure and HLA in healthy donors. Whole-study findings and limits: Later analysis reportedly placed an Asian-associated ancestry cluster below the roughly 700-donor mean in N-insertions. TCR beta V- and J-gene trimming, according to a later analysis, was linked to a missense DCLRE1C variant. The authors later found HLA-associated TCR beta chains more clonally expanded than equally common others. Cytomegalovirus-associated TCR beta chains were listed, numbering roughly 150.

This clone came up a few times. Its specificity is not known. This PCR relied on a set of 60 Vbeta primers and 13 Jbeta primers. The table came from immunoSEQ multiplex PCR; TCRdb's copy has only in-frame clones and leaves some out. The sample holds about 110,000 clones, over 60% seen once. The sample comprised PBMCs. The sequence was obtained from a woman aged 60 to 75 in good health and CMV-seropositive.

CDR3: CASSANPAGVDEQFF. CDR3 coding DNA: TGTGCCAGCAGCGCTAACCCGGCGGGAGTGGATGAGCAGTTCTTC. The chain employs TRBV9 and TRBJ2-1; TRBD2 matches at 7 bases. Germline CDR1 is SGDLS and CDR2 is YYNGEE. Trimming removed 3 bases from V and 8 bases from J; junction bases left unmatched: 11. The CDR3 length is 15 residues.